Below are 15 T cell receptor beta chains sequenced from a single sample in a study of shared clonotypes between healthy human individuals (dated by TCRdb to 2020 to 2021). The library was prepared using the immunoSEQ multiplex PCR assay. TCRdb carries this immuneACCESS record with in-frame sequences only. Its versions omit some clonotypes, under half of them owing to an unresolved V gene in the studies checked, with the rest unexplained. Across this sample there are roughly 490,000 clones, with 70% to 80% seen only once. 9.5% to 15% of the sample belongs to the ten largest clones. Sequencing used PBMCs. These receptors were collected from a middle-aged woman in good health. Some clones in this sample may be carry-over from other donors' samples.

This chain links TRBV28 with TRBJ1-4, with 9 bases aligning to TRBD1. This CDR3 region has 17 residues. Germline V lookup: CDR1 MDHEN, CDR2 SYDVKM. V gave up 5 bases and J gave up 7 bases; unmatched junction bases: 14. The CDR3 DNA follows: TGTGCCAGCAGTCGACCGTACCGGACAGGGGCGGGTGAAAAACTGTTTTTT. Translating gives CASSRPYRTGAGEKLFF.

The gene calls are TRBV5-1 and TRBJ2-7; 12 bases align to TRBD2. The CDR3 consists of 15 residues. CDR1 and CDR2 from the germline V gene are SGHRS and YFSETQ. The ends lost 3 bases at V and 0 bases at J; junction bases unmatched: 1. CDR3 DNA sequence: TGCGCCAGCAGCTCGGGACTAGCGGGCTCCTACGAGCAGTACTTC. Translated, it gives CASSSGLAGSYEQYF. Complete variable domain (other parts from reference TRBV5-1 and TRBJ2-7): KAGVTQTPRYLIKTRGQQVTLSCSPISGHRSVSWYQQTPGQGLQFLFEYFSETQRNKGNFPGRFSGRQFSNSRSEMNVSTLELGDSALYLCASSSGLAGSYEQYFGPGTRLTVT.

V usage is TRBV7-2 and J usage is TRBJ2-7; D remains unclear. CDR3 length: 11 amino acids. Germline V gene sequence: CDR1 SGHTA, CDR2 FQGNSA. Trimming left V 5 bases short and J 2 bases short, with 4 bases between. In nucleotides, the CDR3 is TGTGCCAGCAGCCTAACCTACGAGCAGTACTTC. It encodes CASSLTYEQYF.

In this sample, this clone turned up a few times. The J gene is TRBJ1-2, the V gene TRBV10-3; TRBD1 might be the D (6 bases). The CDR3 extends over 12 amino acids. The V and J ends lost 4 bases and 8 bases respectively, with 11 bases between them. Per the germline V gene, CDR1 is ENHRY and CDR2 is SYGVKD. CDR3 sequence reads: CAISGLRGGYTF. In nucleotides, the CDR3 is TGTGCCATCAGTGGCCTAAGGGGGGGCTACACCTTC.

The chain links TRBV30 to TRBJ2-5; D gene ambiguous. The assigned J gene may be wrong: the sequence end matches TRBJ2-7 better. This CDR3 has 13 amino acids. Germline CDR1 and CDR2: GTSNPN and SVGIG (reference sequence). The CDR3 loop reads CAWSVGGLYEQYF. CDR3 DNA sequence: TGTGCCTGGAGTGTAGGCGGCCTCTACGAGCAGTACTTC.

The J gene is TRBJ2-3, the V gene TRBV7-9; TRBD2 might be the D (5 bases). V lost 3 bases and J 5 bases, leaving 6 bases between the germline ends. Per germline, CDR1 SEHNR and CDR2 FQNEAQ (reference sequence). This CDR3 contains 12 residues. The CDR3 sequence is CASSFEGDTQYF. The CDR3 region has the DNA TGTGCCAGCAGCTTTGAGGGAGATACGCAGTATTTT. Based on the CDR3 plus reference TRBV7-9 and TRBJ2-3, the full variable domain is DTGVSQNPRHKITKRGQNVTFRCDPISEHNRLYWYRQTLGQGPEFLTYFQNEAQLEKSRLLSDRFSAERPKGSFSTLEIQRTEQGDSAMYLCASSFEGDTQYFGPGTRLTVL.

A word on this clone: The germline gene is not matched at one end of the junction; a read error may be the cause. This sample also contains other DNA sequences that code for the same CDR3. The chain combines TRBV30 with TRBJ2-3, with 7 bases aligning to TRBD1. CDR1 and CDR2 (germline): GTSNPN, SVGIG (reference sequence). CDR3 length: 16 residues. The CDR3 loop is CAWGTGEGASTDTQYF. The CDR3 nucleotides read TGTGCCTGGGGGACCGGAGAGGGGGCTTCAACAGATACGCAGTACTTT.

This clone was detected once. The V gene is TRBV5-1, the J gene TRBJ1-1; 7 bases line up with TRBD1. V shed 2 bases, J shed 6 bases, and the junction held 4 bases outside the gene matches. Germline loops: CDR1 SGHRS, CDR2 YFSETQ. The CDR3 has 13 residues. CDR3 DNA sequence: TGCGCCAGCAGCTTCGGAGGGACAGCTGAAGCTTTCTTT. Encoded protein: CASSFGGTAEAFF.

This clone was seen at least ten times. The genes are TRBV5-5 and TRBJ1-1, with a possible D match to TRBD1 (6 bases). Germline assignment: CDR1 SGHKS and CDR2 YYEKEE (reference sequence). The CDR3 has 14 residues. Between the trimmed V and J ends, which lost 6 bases and 5 bases, there was a span of 17 bases. CDR3 bases: TGTGCCAGCATCCCGGAGCCAGGGGCGACTGAAGCTTTCTTT. This gives the protein CASIPEPGATEAFF.

This clone has at least ten counts. The genes are TRBV30 and TRBJ1-1, with D perhaps TRBD1 (5 bases). CDR1 is GTSNPN and CDR2 is SVGIG in the germline V gene (reference sequence). CDR3 length: 12 amino acids. V was cut by 2 bases and J by 11 bases, with 15 bases left in between. The CDR3 is CAWSLDILDAFF. The CDR3 coding sequence is TGTGCCTGGAGTTTGGACATCCTTGATGCTTTCTTT.

The rearrangement joins TRBV7-2 to TRBJ1-3, with unresolved D. The CDR3 has 14 residues. Per germline, CDR1 SGHTA and CDR2 FQGNSA. Trimming pared 6 bases from V and 5 bases from J, leaving 14 bases between. CDR3 sequence: CASSRPETRNTIYF. The CDR3 coding sequence is TGTGCCAGCAGTCGTCCCGAGACAAGAAACACCATATATTTT.

V usage is TRBV2 and J usage is TRBJ2-3; D unresolved. V lost 3 bases to trimming and J lost 14 bases, with 21 bases between them. In germline, CDR1 is SNHLY, CDR2 FYNNEI. This CDR3 has 14 residues. The CDR3 here is CASSDSVAAVQTYF. The DNA of the CDR3 is TGTGCCAGCAGTGATTCGGTTGCCGCGGTTCAGACGTATTTT.

This clone was counted ten times or more. The genes are TRBV5-1 and TRBJ2-2, with 10 bases fitting TRBD1. With 3 bases clipped from V and 2 bases from J, the junction kept 1 base outside the gene matches. Germline lookup yields CDR1 SGHRS and CDR2 YFSETQ. CDR3 size: 15 residues. CDR3 region: CASSWDRGNTGELFF. DNA of the CDR3: TGCGCCAGCAGCTGGGACAGGGGAAACACCGGGGAGCTGTTTTTT.

This clone was seen only once. This chain links TRBV29-1 with TRBJ2-4, with no clear D. CDR1 is SQVTM and CDR2 is ANQGSEA in the germline V gene. The V end lost 4 bases, the J end lost 0 bases, and 7 bases lay between the germline ends. The CDR3 sequence is 13 residues long. The CDR3 DNA is TGCAGCGTTGTTGAGATAGCCAAAAACATTCAGTACTTC. The encoded protein is CSVVEIAKNIQYF.

The V call is TRBV5-6, the J call TRBJ2-7, with 11 bases fitting TRBD2. The CDR3 extends over 14 amino acids. Unmatched junction bases numbered 2, after V lost 0 bases and J lost 6 bases. Germline loops: CDR1 SGHDT, CDR2 YYEEEE. CDR3 nucleotide sequence: TGTGCCAGCAGCTTGGTTCTAGCGGGAGGCGAGCAGTACTTC. It specifies CASSLVLAGGEQYF. Filled out from reference TRBV5-6 and TRBJ2-7, the complete variable domain reads DAGVTQSPTHLIKTRGQQVTLRCSPKSGHDTVSWYQQALGQGPQFIFQYYEEEERQRGNFPDRFSGHQFPNYSSELNVNALLLGDSALYLCASSLVLAGGEQYFGPGTRLTVT.